One T cell receptor beta chain is described in this entry. Its target is not known. Combining iRepertoire HTBI primers with Arm-PCR of CDR3 regions, the authors built TCR beta libraries. The authors' processing: Some 57 TRBV and around 15 TRBJ segments were identified across samples. MiXCR was run by TCRdb on the multiplex PCR reads, yielding one entry per CDR3 protein. The V and J calls, along with clone size, are taken from TCRdb and not from the paper's own processing. Of around 320,000 distinct CDR3 sequences in the sample, 15% to 20% are singletons; the top ten hold roughly 27%. Time point described: newly diagnosed GD, antithyroid drugs for less than 3 months. TCR sequences were obtained from RNA taken from PBMCs. An endocrinology department in Xi'an, China, supplied the patients. The sample is drawn from a study of regulatory T cells in long-lasting Graves disease. Whole-study findings and limits: Patients whose Graves' disease persisted exhibited lower TCR diversity than those newly diagnosed.

The sample was also reused in another study, on T cells in Graves' hyperthyroidism and ophthalmopathy. Per that study: The patients, who ranged from 18 to 65 in age, presented with newly diagnosed hyperthyroidism lasting under 2 months.

Source: peripheral blood mononuclear cells (PBMCs), taken at new diagnosis, from a patient treated with antithyroid drugs. This clonotype was obtained from a man aged 40-49 years with Graves disease.

The CDR3 coding sequence is TGCGCCAGCAGCTTGGAGGGACAGGACTACGAGCAGTACTTC. Its protein is CASSLEGQDYEQYF. The chain links TRBV5-1 to TRBJ2-7; 8 bases agree with TRBD1. From germline, CDR1 is SGHRS and CDR2 YFSETQ. V was pared by 0 bases and J by 3 bases, with 2 bases of the junction left unmatched. CDR3 length: 14 amino acids.